These 5 T cell receptor beta chains share one sample of origin, sequenced in a study of early T cells in non-severe SARS-CoV-2 infection. TCRdb re-analysed the 5' RACE reads in MiXCR, keeping a single row per CDR3 protein. The profile shows some 30,000 distinct CDR3 sequences, less than 6% of them singletons. The specimen sequenced was whole blood. The receptors originated from an adult who was a healthcare worker with PCR-confirmed SARS-CoV-2 infection or an uninfected control (not recorded which).

The chain carries TRBV5-1 and TRBJ2-5; a possible D gene is TRBD1 (5 bases). The CDR3 length is 17 residues. The germline CDR1 and CDR2 sequences are SGHRS and YFSETQ. The V end was cut by 0 bases, the J end by 0 bases, with 15 bases between. The CDR3 sequence is CASSLGAGQGNQETQYF. CDR3 in DNA: TGCGCCAGCAGCTTGGGAGCCGGGCAGGGCAACCAAGAGACCCAGTACTTC.

This clonotype came up many times. CDR3 in amino acids: CSARETKIAGELFF. The CDR3 nucleotides read TGCAGTGCTAGGGAGACAAAAATCGCCGGGGAGCTGTTTTTT. V usage is TRBV20-1 and J usage is TRBJ2-2; D not resolved. This CDR3 is built from 14 residues. Germline CDR1 reads DFQATT; CDR2 reads SNEGSKA (reference sequence). V was cut by 3 bases and J by 6 bases, with 14 bases left in between.

This clonotype was observed many times. The chain uses TRBV12-3 or TRBV12-4 and TRBJ2-2, with a weak D call TRBD1 (5 bases). V lost 5 bases to trimming and J lost 5 bases, with 12 bases between them. The CDR3 has 14 residues. The CDR3 DNA follows: TGTGCCAGCAGTCCCCTGGGGCGAACCGGGGAGCTGTTTTTT. Its protein is CASSPLGRTGELFF.

This clonotype was observed many times. This chain joins TRBV28 and TRBJ2-7; D may match TRBD1 or TRBD2 (5 bases each). The CDR3 is 13 amino acids. Trimming left V 5 bases short and J 0 bases short, with 8 bases between. The germline gives CDR1 MDHEN, CDR2 SYDVKM. CDR3 sequence (DNA): TGTGCCAGCAGTCGGGGCTACTCCTACGAGCAGTACTTC. Encoded protein: CASSRGYSYEQYF.

The chain couples TRBV3-1 to TRBJ1-2; perhaps TRBD1 as D (5 bases). The CDR3 consists of 14 residues. Trimming pared 4 bases from V and 5 bases from J, leaving 14 bases between. Per germline, CDR1 LGHDT and CDR2 YNNKEL (reference sequence). The CDR3 reads CASSPSGTRYGYTF. In DNA, the CDR3 is TGTGCCAGCAGCCCCTCCGGGACGCGGTATGGCTACACCTTC.